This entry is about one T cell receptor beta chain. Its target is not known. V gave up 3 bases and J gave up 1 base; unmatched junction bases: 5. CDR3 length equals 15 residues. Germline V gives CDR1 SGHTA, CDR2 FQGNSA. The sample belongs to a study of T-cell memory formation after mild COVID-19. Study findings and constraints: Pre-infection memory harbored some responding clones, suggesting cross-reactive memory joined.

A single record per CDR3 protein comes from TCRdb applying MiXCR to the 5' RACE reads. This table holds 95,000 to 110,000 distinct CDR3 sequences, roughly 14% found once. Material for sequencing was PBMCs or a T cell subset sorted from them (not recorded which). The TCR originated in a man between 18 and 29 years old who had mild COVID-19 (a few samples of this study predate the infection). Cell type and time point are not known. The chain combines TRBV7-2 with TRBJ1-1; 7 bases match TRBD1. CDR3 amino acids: CASSFPQGGNTEAFF. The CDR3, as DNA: TGTGCCAGCAGCTTCCCCCAGGGGGGGAACACTGAAGCTTTCTTT.